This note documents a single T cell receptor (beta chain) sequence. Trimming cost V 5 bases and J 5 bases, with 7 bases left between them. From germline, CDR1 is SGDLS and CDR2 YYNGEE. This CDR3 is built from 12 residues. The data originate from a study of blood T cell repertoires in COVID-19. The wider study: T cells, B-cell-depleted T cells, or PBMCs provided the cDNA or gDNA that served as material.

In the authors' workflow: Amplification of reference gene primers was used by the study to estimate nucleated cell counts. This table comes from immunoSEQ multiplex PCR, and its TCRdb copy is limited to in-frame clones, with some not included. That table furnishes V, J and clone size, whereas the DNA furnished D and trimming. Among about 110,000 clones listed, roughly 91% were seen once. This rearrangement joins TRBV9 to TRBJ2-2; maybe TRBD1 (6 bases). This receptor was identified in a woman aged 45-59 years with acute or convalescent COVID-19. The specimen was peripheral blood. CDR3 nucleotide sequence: TGTGCCAGCAGACAGGGTACCGGGGAGCTGTTTTTT. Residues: CASRQGTGELFF.